The TCR beta chain under discussion was sequenced for a study of neurological immune-mediated disorders. TCRdb re-called the 5' RACE reads with MiXCR, one entry per CDR3 protein. The sample lists about 10,000 distinct CDR3 sequences; 20% to 25% were seen once. Germline loops: CDR1 MNHEY, CDR2 SVGAGI. The CDR3 runs to 13 residues. The ends were cut back, 5 bases at V and 5 bases at J, with 12 bases in the middle. This clonotype was detected many times. This receptor was taken from a woman in her 40s with multiple sclerosis. The sample was CD8+ T cells from blood. The rearrangement uses TRBV6-5 and TRBJ1-2; D unclear. CDR3 region: CASSPSLAYGYTF. The CDR3 coding sequence is TGTGCCAGCAGTCCTTCTTTGGCGTATGGCTACACCTTC.